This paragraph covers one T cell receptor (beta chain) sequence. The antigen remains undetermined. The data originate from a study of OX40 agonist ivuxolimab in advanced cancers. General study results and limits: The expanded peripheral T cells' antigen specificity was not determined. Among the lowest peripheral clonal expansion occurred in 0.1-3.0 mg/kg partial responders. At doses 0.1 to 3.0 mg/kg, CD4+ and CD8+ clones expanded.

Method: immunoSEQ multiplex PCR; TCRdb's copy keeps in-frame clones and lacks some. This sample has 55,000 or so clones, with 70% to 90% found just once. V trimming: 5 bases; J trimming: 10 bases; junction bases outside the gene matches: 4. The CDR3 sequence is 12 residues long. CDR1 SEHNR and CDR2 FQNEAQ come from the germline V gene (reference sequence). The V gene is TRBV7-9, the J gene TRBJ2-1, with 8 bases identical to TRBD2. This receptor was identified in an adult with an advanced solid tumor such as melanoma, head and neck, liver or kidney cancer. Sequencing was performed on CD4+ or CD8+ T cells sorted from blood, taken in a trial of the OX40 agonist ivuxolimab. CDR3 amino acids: CASSATSVEQFF. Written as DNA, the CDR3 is TGTGCCAGCAGCGCGACTAGCGTGGAGCAGTTCTTC.